This entry lists 5 T cell receptor beta chains sequenced from one sample in a study of cytotoxic CD8 clonotypes in ibrutinib-treated CLL. Only in-frame clones appear in the TCRdb table, and some are missing; sequencing was by immunoSEQ multiplex PCR. Of about 84,000 clones in the sample, just over 85% were seen once. This specimen was PBMCs, taken before ibrutinib treatment. The receptors come from a human donor with chronic lymphocytic leukemia.

The chain joins TRBV5-1 to TRBJ2-7; a weak D match, TRBD1 (5 bases). Germline-derived CDR1 and CDR2 are SGHRS and YFSETQ. Trimming cost V 1 base and J 7 bases, with 18 bases left between them. This CDR3 has 15 residues. The CDR3, as DNA: TGCGCCAGCAGCTTGATCGCAGGGTCGGTGGGTGAGCAGTACTTC. Residues: CASSLIAGSVGEQYF.

This clone is labeled as medium-sized (0.01 to 0.1%). In the same sample, other DNA sequences code for this CDR3. The V call is TRBV7-2, the J call TRBJ2-7; D unclear. Trimming shortened V by 0 bases and J by 0 bases, and 6 bases separated the two germline ends. Germline V lookup: CDR1 SGHTA, CDR2 FQGNSA. This CDR3 comprises 14 residues. The DNA of the CDR3 is TGTGCCAGCAGCTTAGCGTTAAGCTCCTACGAGCAGTACTTC. Protein product: CASSLALSSYEQYF.

This clone has just a few counts. The J gene is TRBJ1-2, the V gene TRBV27; D is unclear. The CDR3 runs 14 residues. Germline V gene sequence: CDR1 MNHEY, CDR2 SMNVEV (reference sequence). Trimming took 2 bases from V and 4 from J, leaving 11 bases between them. Here the CDR3 reads CASSLDGRGYGYTF. CDR3 sequence (DNA): TGTGCCAGCAGTTTAGACGGGCGGGGCTATGGCTACACCTTC.

The chain links TRBV15 to TRBJ1-3; D call uncertain. This CDR3 has 16 amino acids. Germline assignment: CDR1 LNHNV and CDR2 YYDKDF (reference sequence). V shed 0 bases and J shed 0 bases, with 9 bases lying between them. The CDR3 DNA follows: TGTGCCACCAGCAGAGATCCAGCAATCTCTGGAAACACCATATATTTT. It yields the protein CATSRDPAISGNTIYF.

The chain links TRBV7-3 to TRBJ2-1; TRBD1 agrees at 7 bases. V lost 5 bases and J lost 5; bases outside the gene matches: 12. The CDR3 runs to 16 residues. Germline assignment: CDR1 SGHTA and CDR2 FQGTGA. The CDR3 DNA follows: TGTGCCAGCAGCCCCCAGGCCCGGCAGGGGGACAATGAGCAGTTCTTC. This gives the protein CASSPQARQGDNEQFF.